The T cell receptor beta chain described here comes from a study of blood T cells in healthy people across ages (dated by TCRdb to between 2015 and 2017). Some background on the complete study: Template switching captured roughly one uniquely barcoded TCR beta cDNA molecule per two T cells in model experiments. To track age-related changes in TCR beta repertoire diversity, the study relied on deep sequencing normalized with unique cDNA molecular identifiers. The donors were split into four age groups: young (average 16 years), middle-aged (nearly 40), aged (roughly 65) and long-lived (roughly 88). To avoid experimental bias, donors of different ages were spread randomly across the sequencing lanes. For two donors (one aged 18 to 30 and one aged 80 or older), the study analyzed two additional independent replicas of 1 million unique cDNA reads from the same blood draw.

This clonotype was counted between two and nine times. Its antigen remains unidentified. Base qualities are missing; no much larger clone stands one base away. Systemically healthy Caucasian individuals from Russia, about 38 in total and aged about 6 to 100 years, were included as donors. Around 9.9 milliliters of peripheral blood were collected from each donor into EDTA-treated Vacutainer tubes. Ficoll-Paque density-gradient centrifugation was used to isolate PBMCs, with at least 6.5 million per sample. Trizol reagent was used to extract total RNA from PBMCs, with at least 6 micrograms per sample. Naive CD45RAhigh/CD27high T cell percentages were measured by flow cytometry on a PBMC aliquot from every donor. Libraries were prepared through 5' RACE. The instrument given in TCRdb is Illumina HiSeq 2500. A second PCR of about 7 to 12 cycles was run with a J-beta primer mix and a sample-barcoded 5' primer. A unique molecular identifier was introduced onto each TCR beta cDNA molecule by a template-switch 5' adaptor carrying 12 random nucleotides. At least 2.5 million CDR3-containing paired-end reads were obtained from each sample. First-strand cDNA synthesis was performed from all RNA using the Mint cDNA synthesis kit, with priming by a TRBC-specific oligonucleotide. Following uracil-DNA glycosylase treatment, a first 18-cycle PCR with universal primers M1SS and BC2_uni_R was performed on all cDNA. On the study's bioinformatics: Normalization of each sample was performed by random selection of 1 million high-quality reads, each carrying a distinct molecular identifier. Reads sharing molecular identifiers were discarded rather than binned into consensus sequences. MiTCR, with a Q25 quality threshold and the strictest error-elimination algorithm, was used for CDR3 identification, clonotype clustering and error correction. Lower-bound total TCR beta diversity was estimated with a nonparametric unseen species model using Euler transformation. TCRdb applied fastp at Q25 and MiXCR to the public reads, then kept only in-frame beta chains. One record per CDR3 amino acid sequence lists the most common genes and DNA. The V and J calls were determined by TCRdb, not by the authors. Present in this sample are over a million distinct CDR3 sequences, around 43% of which were seen just once. The top ten hold about 19% of the sample.

Study-wide conclusions, independent of this receptor: There was a strong correlation between observed TCR beta diversity and the percentage of naive T cells measured by flow cytometry. Donor CMV infection status was unknown, potentially confounding age-related changes in expanded clonotypes. Observed TCR beta diversity per million T cells fell roughly linearly with age, and a significant reduction was already apparent by age about 38. Total diversity estimates from one million sequenced T cells were considered lower bounds and underestimates. Bulk unsorted PBMC profiling prevented conclusive comparison of naive and antigen-experienced compartments. Compared with the aged group, the long-lived group had more naive CD4+ T cells, fewer expanded clones and increased TCR diversity, suggesting age selection.

This receptor was taken from a woman aged 55 to 70 in good health. The sequencing sample was made of blood.

The CDR3 amino acid sequence is: CASSPPDRPAEETQYF. The bases are TGTGCCAGCAGTCCGCCGGACAGGCCGGCGGAGGAGACCCAGTACTTC. The chain uses TRBV12-3 or TRBV12-4 and TRBJ2-4, and 7 junction bases match TRBD1. Judging by the DNA end, TRBJ2-5 fits better; the J call may be wrong. The CDR3 covers 16 residues, taking in both the cysteine and the phenylalanine. The CDR3 DNA has 48 bases and is translated from base 1.